The clone carrying this T cell receptor beta chain appeared once. Its antigen remains unidentified. This sample stems from a study of cytomegalovirus exposure and HLA in healthy donors. For the study at large: A prior study identified 100 million to 130 million unique TCR beta sequences from some 200 million T cells.

The PCR had 60 Vbeta and 13 Jbeta primers. The repertoire was sequenced with immunoSEQ multiplex PCR; TCRdb's copy has only in-frame clones and lacks some. The table has approximately 110,000 clones, approximately 66% seen once. Study results and limitations: As a later analysis showed, several of the most significant clusters appeared to be linked to common viral pathogens. Association with HLA alleles at 0.05 false discovery rate was found for 15,000 to 20,000 TCR beta sequences in a later analysis.

Sequencing used PBMCs. This TCR was recovered from a man aged 35 to 55 in good health and CMV-seropositive.

The DNA of the CDR3 is TGTGCCAGCAGTGAGTCGCAGGGCTCCTACAATGAGCAGTTCTTC. This codes for CASSESQGSYNEQFF. The rearrangement joins TRBV6-4 to TRBJ2-1, with D tentatively TRBD1 (5 bases). Germline loops: CDR1 MRHNA, CDR2 SNTAGT. The CDR3 extends over 15 amino acids. V lost 3 bases to trimming and J lost 0 bases, with 9 bases between them.